These T cell receptor beta chains were read from a single sample in a study of blood T cells in healthy people across ages. TCRdb itself ran the 5' RACE reads through MiXCR, one entry per CDR3 protein. This sample has approximately 690,000 distinct CDR3 sequences, with 45% to 65% found just once. The sequencing input was blood. These receptor sequences come from a man between 60 and 70 years old in good health. Each CDR3 is given with its conserved first and last residue. Fields, in order: clone size, D gene, J gene, V gene, CDR3 protein, CDR3 DNA. D genes are given only for firm matches. Clone size is given for some rows only: seen once, a few or many times, or a class if the clone is expanded.

clone size: few; D gene: NA; J gene: TRBJ2-4; V gene: TRBV4-1; CDR3 protein: CASSQDLRSKNIQYF; CDR3 DNA: TGCGCCAGCAGCCAAGATCTCAGGTCCAAAAACATTCAGTACTTC
clone size: many; D gene: NA; J gene: TRBJ1-2; V gene: TRBV6-5; CDR3 protein: CASSYLGANYGYTF; CDR3 DNA: TGTGCCAGCAGTTACTTGGGGGCTAACTATGGCTACACCTTC
clone size: few; D gene: TRBD2; J gene: TRBJ2-5; V gene: TRBV3-1; CDR3 protein: CASSQDGAGRRETQYF; CDR3 DNA: TGTGCCAGCAGCCAAGACGGAGCGGGGCGCCGAGAGACCCAGTACTTC
clone size: NA; D gene: TRBD2; J gene: TRBJ2-5; V gene: TRBV6-1; CDR3 protein: CASSGASLGGVETQYF; CDR3 DNA: TGTGCCAGCAGTGGAGCCTCTCTCGGGGGGGTTGAGACCCAGTACTTC
clone size: few; D gene: TRBD1; J gene: TRBJ2-7; V gene: TRBV2; CDR3 protein: CASSDRTGNYEQYF; CDR3 DNA: TGTGCCAGCAGTGACCGGACAGGGAACTACGAGCAGTACTTC
clone size: once; D gene: NA; J gene: TRBJ2-2; V gene: TRBV5-1; CDR3 protein: CASSSSGTNTGELFF; CDR3 DNA: TGCGCCAGCAGTTCCAGCGGTACGAACACCGGGGAGCTGTTTTTT
clone size: NA; D gene: NA; J gene: TRBJ2-4; V gene: TRBV28; CDR3 protein: CASSLPSFTQYF; CDR3 DNA: TGTGCCAGCAGTTTGCCTTCCTTTACCCAGTACTTC
clone size: NA; D gene: TRBD1; J gene: TRBJ2-3; V gene: TRBV7-2; CDR3 protein: CASSLEGTGGVDTQYF; CDR3 DNA: TGTGCCAGCAGCTTAGAGGGGACAGGGGGAGTAGATACGCAGTATTTT
clone size: NA; D gene: TRBD2; J gene: TRBJ2-2; V gene: TRBV7-2; CDR3 protein: CASSLLAGGYANTGELFF; CDR3 DNA: TGTGCCAGCAGCTTACTAGCGGGGGGCTACGCGAACACCGGGGAGCTGTTTTTT
clone size: NA; D gene: TRBD1; J gene: TRBJ2-7; V gene: TRBV27; CDR3 protein: CASKKIGTGVLDEQYF; CDR3 DNA: TGTGCCAGCAAGAAGATTGGGACAGGGGTTCTCGACGAGCAGTACTTC
clone size: many; D gene: TRBD2; J gene: TRBJ2-1; V gene: TRBV11-3; CDR3 protein: CASSSLAGALNEQFF; CDR3 DNA: TGTGCCAGCAGCTCTCTAGCGGGGGCCCTCAATGAGCAGTTCTTC
clone size: NA; D gene: TRBD1; J gene: TRBJ1-4; V gene: TRBV6-6; CDR3 protein: CASSVQGAQEKLFF; CDR3 DNA: TGTGCCAGCAGTGTACAGGGGGCTCAAGAAAAACTGTTTTTT
clone size: few; D gene: TRBD1; J gene: TRBJ2-5; V gene: TRBV7-7; CDR3 protein: CASRETGAMGQETQYF; CDR3 DNA: TGTGCCAGCAGGGAAACAGGGGCTATGGGACAAGAGACCCAGTACTTC
clone size: NA; D gene: NA; J gene: TRBJ2-1; V gene: TRBV5-4; CDR3 protein: CASSTRQAYQKDEQFF; CDR3 DNA: TGTGCCAGCAGTACAAGACAGGCCTACCAGAAGGATGAGCAGTTCTTC
clone size: many; D gene: TRBD1; J gene: TRBJ2-3; V gene: TRBV20-1; CDR3 protein: CSARDGGQGRDTQYF; CDR3 DNA: TGCAGTGCTAGAGATGGGGGACAGGGACGAGATACGCAGTATTTT
clone size: NA; D gene: NA; J gene: TRBJ1-1; V gene: TRBV24-1; CDR3 protein: CATSDSDRGAFF; CDR3 DNA: TGTGCCACCAGTGATTCGGACCGGGGAGCTTTCTTT
clone size: NA; D gene: NA; J gene: TRBJ2-7; V gene: TRBV6-1; CDR3 protein: CASSETRFFSSYEQYF; CDR3 DNA: TGTGCCAGCAGTGAAACCCGTTTCTTTAGCTCCTACGAGCAGTACTTC
clone size: NA; D gene: TRBD2; J gene: TRBJ2-7; V gene: TRBV7-9; CDR3 protein: CASTSGGSYEQYF; CDR3 DNA: TGTGCCAGTACTAGCGGGGGATCCTACGAGCAGTACTTC
clone size: few; D gene: NA; J gene: TRBJ2-5; V gene: TRBV2; CDR3 protein: CASSEQQETQYF; CDR3 DNA: TGTGCCAGCAGTGAACAGCAAGAGACCCAGTACTTC
clone size: NA; D gene: NA; J gene: TRBJ1-1; V gene: TRBV5-1; CDR3 protein: CASSHREGRAFF; CDR3 DNA: TGCGCCAGCAGCCACCGGGAGGGCAGGGCTTTCTTT
clone size: few; D gene: TRBD2; J gene: TRBJ2-1; V gene: TRBV6-2/TRBV6-3; CDR3 protein: CASSSPGGPYNEQFF; CDR3 DNA: TGTGCCAGCAGTTCCCCGGGGGGGCCCTACAATGAGCAGTTCTTC
clone size: NA; D gene: TRBD2; J gene: TRBJ2-7; V gene: TRBV7-9; CDR3 protein: CASSLGGGTSPQYF; CDR3 DNA: TGTGCCAGCAGCTTAGGTGGCGGGACTAGTCCGCAGTACTTC
clone size: NA; D gene: NA; J gene: TRBJ1-2; V gene: TRBV27; CDR3 protein: CASSLSRANPDGYTF; CDR3 DNA: TGTGCCAGCAGTTTATCGCGCGCAAATCCCGATGGCTACACCTTC
clone size: few; D gene: NA; J gene: TRBJ2-5; V gene: TRBV11-2; CDR3 protein: CASSLGRTTSLQETQYF; CDR3 DNA: TGTGCCAGCAGCTTAGGTAGGACTACCAGCCTCCAAGAGACCCAGTACTTC
clone size: few; D gene: NA; J gene: TRBJ2-3; V gene: TRBV27; CDR3 protein: CASSFKTGTDTQYF; CDR3 DNA: TGTGCCAGCAGTTTCAAAACCGGAACAGATACGCAGTATTTT
clone size: NA; D gene: NA; J gene: TRBJ2-2; V gene: TRBV10-3; CDR3 protein: CAITPGDGELFF; CDR3 DNA: TGTGCCATCACCCCTGGGGATGGGGAGCTGTTTTTT
clone size: many; D gene: TRBD2; J gene: TRBJ2-7; V gene: TRBV2; CDR3 protein: CASSGDYLRYF; CDR3 DNA: TGTGCCAGCAGTGGGGACTACCTGCGGTACTTC
clone size: few; D gene: NA; J gene: TRBJ2-5; V gene: TRBV21-1; CDR3 protein: CASSNSAHAYQETQYF; CDR3 DNA: TGTGCCAGCAGCAACAGTGCACACGCGTACCAAGAGACCCAGTACTTC